This T cell receptor beta chain was recovered during a study of CD8 T cells in cerebrospinal fluid in Alzheimer's disease. Whole-study findings and limits: No causal link between EBV and Alzheimer's follows from EBV-specific cerebrospinal fluid TCRs, authors warned.

This CDR3 has 15 amino acids. Germline CDR1 SNHLY, CDR2 FYNNEI. TCRdb reprocessed the 10x single-cell sequencing reads and keeps a single row for each CDR3 protein, giving no DNA. The data include about 690 distinct CDR3 sequences; the top ten clones carry roughly a fifth. This clonotype is labeled medium-sized based on frequency. Its antigen is currently unknown. V is TRBV2 and J is TRBJ2-5; TCRdb picks TRBD1, but there is no DNA to check that call. The sequencing sample was made of cerebrospinal fluid. The clonotype comes from a human donor in good health. The CDR3 spells CASSEGQAPQETQYF.